This T cell receptor beta chain comes out of a study of blood T cell repertoires in COVID-19. Overall study: There were acute and convalescent COVID-19 samples, and they came from the United States, Italy and Spain.

Repertoires were generated with immunoSEQ multiplex PCR, while TCRdb's copy carries only in-frame clones and drops some. The table records about 120,000 clones, about four fifths of them present only once. This CDR3 contains 14 residues. In germline, CDR1 is SNHLY, CDR2 FYNNEI. Trimming at V came to 3 bases and at J to 3 bases, leaving 5 bases not matched to a gene. This sequence joins TRBV2 and TRBJ2-7, with 7 bases matching TRBD2. Material for sequencing was peripheral blood. This TCR was recovered from a man between 65 and 79 years old with acute or convalescent COVID-19. CDR3 loop: CASSDQGEGYEQYF. CDR3 bases: TGTGCCAGCAGTGATCAAGGGGAGGGCTACGAGCAGTACTTC.